Each of the 24 T cell receptor beta chains below was sequenced from the same sample in a study of T cell changes during pregnancy in multiple sclerosis. Sequenced by immunoSEQ multiplex PCR; TCRdb stores in-frame clones only, minus some. Among 50,000 to 55,000 clones listed, about nine tenths were seen once. The material was CD4+ T cells from peripheral blood mononuclear cells, obtained in the third trimester of pregnancy. The source of these receptors is a female donor with multiple sclerosis, enrolled in a pregnancy study.

The chain links TRBV4-1 to TRBJ2-1, with 9 bases lining up with TRBD2. CDR1 and CDR2 from the germline V gene are MGHRA and YSYEKL. The V and J ends lost 2 bases and 14 bases, in that order; junction bases with no gene match: 13. The CDR3 loop spans 15 amino acids. The CDR3 protein is CASSQPPSGDWGKFF. As DNA, the CDR3 is TGCGCCAGCAGCCAACCCCCTAGCGGGGATTGGGGGAAGTTCTTC.

This clone was counted a single time. The genes are TRBV6-1 and TRBJ2-5; 12 bases map to TRBD2. The ends lost 5 bases at V and 2 bases at J; junction bases unmatched: 3. The CDR3 loop spans 15 amino acids. The germline gives CDR1 MNHNS, CDR2 SASEGT. The CDR3 region is CASSPGLAGQETQYF. The CDR3 DNA is TGTGCCAGCAGTCCTGGACTAGCGGGGCAAGAGACCCAGTACTTC.

The chain carries TRBV27 and TRBJ1-5; D uncertain. The V and J ends lost 4 bases and 2 bases respectively, with 6 bases between them. This CDR3 spans 13 amino acids. Germline V gene lookup returns CDR1 MNHEY and CDR2 SMNVEV (reference sequence). CDR3 loop: CASSSTRNQPQHF. The CDR3, as DNA: TGTGCCAGCAGTTCGACACGCAATCAGCCCCAGCATTTT.

This chain connects TRBV20-1 to TRBJ2-1; TRBD1 might be the D (5 bases). Germline V gene sequence: CDR1 DFQATT, CDR2 SNEGSKA (reference sequence). The V end lost 3 bases, the J end lost 6 bases, and 6 bases lay between the germline ends. CDR3 length: 11 amino acids. CDR3 amino acids: CSARGPNEQFF. For the CDR3, the DNA is TGCAGTGCTAGGGGGCCCAATGAGCAGTTCTTC.

The chain recombines TRBV5-1 with TRBJ1-6; D gene ambiguous. The CDR3 is 16 residues long. Per germline, CDR1 SGHRS and CDR2 YFSETQ. The V gene lost 0 bases and the J gene lost 0 bases, with 7 bases spanning the gap. In DNA form, the CDR3 reads TGCGCCAGCAGCTTGGTTCGTAGCTCCTATAATTCACCCCTCCACTTT. Translation: CASSLVRSSYNSPLHF.

This chain links TRBV5-8 with TRBJ1-4; the match to TRBD1 covers 7 bases. V was pared by 4 bases and J by 3 bases, with 3 bases of the junction left unmatched. This CDR3 comprises 14 residues. CDR1 is SGHTS and CDR2 is YDEGEE in the germline V gene. CDR3 residues: CASSAGQPNEKLFF. CDR3 in DNA: TGTGCCAGCAGCGCGGGACAGCCTAATGAAAAACTGTTTTTT.

The sample holds one count of this clone. This chain uses TRBV2 with TRBJ1-5, with 11 bases fitting TRBD1. The CDR3 runs to 15 residues. Germline lookup yields CDR1 SNHLY and CDR2 FYNNEI. Unmatched junction bases numbered 7, after V lost 6 bases and J lost 6 bases. CDR3 region: CASSVGQGVFQPQHF. Written as DNA, the CDR3 is TGTGCCAGCAGCGTGGGACAGGGGGTTTTTCAGCCCCAGCATTTT.

The chain uses TRBV18 and TRBJ1-1; the match to TRBD1 covers 7 bases. V was pared by 2 bases and J by 2 bases, with 2 bases of the junction left unmatched. The CDR3 covers 14 residues. Germline values: CDR1 KGHSH, CDR2 LQKENI. CDR3 DNA: TGTGCCAGCTCACCAGGGACAGTCAACACTGAAGCTTTCTTT. This codes for CASSPGTVNTEAFF.

The chain uses TRBV18 and TRBJ2-2; D call uncertain. The CDR3 covers 14 residues. Trimming left V 6 bases short and J 6 bases short, with 14 bases between. From germline, CDR1 is KGHSH and CDR2 LQKENI. The DNA for the CDR3 is TGTGCCAGCTCTTTCGACAAGGTTTCCGGGGAGCTGTTTTTT. Protein sequence: CASSFDKVSGELFF.

The chain is built from TRBV30 and TRBJ2-1, with 9 nucleotides matching TRBD2. This CDR3 comprises 15 residues. After removal of 3 bases from V and 8 bases from J, the junction contained 11 bases not matched to a gene. Germline-derived CDR1 and CDR2 are GTSNPN and SVGIG (reference sequence). The CDR3 nucleotides are TGTGCCTGGAGGCCCGTAGCGGGGGCGCAGGATGAGCAGTTCTTC. This translates into CAWRPVAGAQDEQFF.

This clone has just one count. The gene calls are TRBV14 and TRBJ2-1; D is ambiguous. The CDR3 extends over 15 amino acids. Germline V gene sequence: CDR1 SGHDN, CDR2 FVKESK. V was pared by 0 bases and J by 8 bases, with 14 bases between. CDR3 in amino acids: CASSQDHNRGHEQFF. Here the CDR3 DNA reads TGTGCCAGCAGCCAAGATCATAACCGAGGCCATGAGCAGTTCTTC.

This clone has a single count. This rearrangement joins TRBV18 to TRBJ1-5; perhaps TRBD1 as D (5 bases). CDR3 length: 16 residues. Trimming pared 4 bases from V and 6 bases from J, leaving 19 bases between. In germline, CDR1 is KGHSH, CDR2 LQKENI. The CDR3 loop reads CASSLGTPEVSQPQHF. CDR3 coding DNA: TGTGCCAGCTCACTAGGGACTCCCGAAGTAAGTCAGCCCCAGCATTTT.

This clone was counted once. The chain joins TRBV4-1 to TRBJ2-3, with TRBD2 identical over 7 bases. Germline lookup yields CDR1 MGHRA and CDR2 YSYEKL. This CDR3 has 16 residues. V shed 2 bases and J 2 bases; nucleotides not matched to a gene: 7. CDR3 nucleotides: TGCGCCAGCAGCCAACAAGCGGGGACCCTCACAGATACGCAGTATTTT. It translates to CASSQQAGTLTDTQYF.

CDR3 loop: CASSIRTESSYNEQFF. The CDR3 bases are TGTGCCAGCAGCATTCGGACAGAAAGCTCCTACAATGAGCAGTTCTTC. V usage is TRBV21-1 and J usage is TRBJ2-1; TRBD1, as called in the table, went unchecked against the DNA. TRBV21-1 is deemed a pseudogene. CDR3 size: 16 residues.

This clone was observed a few times. DNA of the CDR3: TGTGCCAGCAGAACGACAGGGAACTATGGCTACACCTTC. Protein product: CASRTTGNYGYTF. The chain links TRBV2 to TRBJ1-2; the match to TRBD1 covers 7 bases. The length of the CDR3 is 13 residues. Germline V CDR1 and CDR2: SNHLY, FYNNEI. V gave up 6 bases and J gave up 2 bases; unmatched junction bases: 3.

The table lists this clone with a count of one. The chain joins TRBV5-8 to TRBJ1-5, with D unresolved. Germline V gene data show CDR1 as SGHTS and CDR2 as YDEGEE. This CDR3 comprises 15 residues. V dropped 0 bases and J dropped 10 bases, with 17 bases sitting between them. CDR3 sequence reads: CASSLEYRGAEPQHF. In DNA form, the CDR3 reads TGTGCCAGCAGCTTGGAGTACCGGGGAGCGGAACCCCAGCATTTT.

This rearrangement joins TRBV7-9 to TRBJ2-5, with D possibly matching TRBD2 (5 bases). Trimming stripped 1 base from V and 6 bases from J, with 12 bases between. Germline V gene sequence: CDR1 SEHNR, CDR2 FQNEAQ (reference sequence). This CDR3 has 14 residues. The DNA for the CDR3 is TGTGCCAGCAGCTTAGAAGCCAGCGGTAAGACCCAGTACTTC. It is translated as CASSLEASGKTQYF.

The chain joins TRBV5-4 to TRBJ1-3; D is perhaps TRBD1 (5 bases). There are 16 residues in the CDR3. CDR1 is SGHNT, CDR2 YYREEE, per germline (reference sequence). V lost 4 bases and J lost 4, with 18 bases in between. The CDR3 nucleotides read TGTGCCAGCAGCCTTGAGGGACTCCCGAAGGGAAACACCATATATTTT. It yields the protein CASSLEGLPKGNTIYF.

This chain joins TRBV11-1 and TRBJ2-7; no clear D gene. V lost 1 base and J 3 bases, leaving 13 bases between the germline ends. The CDR3 consists of 15 residues. Germline CDR1 SGHAT, CDR2 FQDESV (reference sequence). The CDR3 region has the DNA TGTGCCAGCAGCTTAGTCACGAAATCCAGCTACGAGCAGTACTTC. It specifies CASSLVTKSSYEQYF.

The CDR3 loop reads CASSYFSGGTGYEQYF. In DNA, the CDR3 is TGTGCCAGCAGTTACTTTAGCGGGGGGACGGGTTACGAGCAGTACTTC. The V gene is TRBV6-5, the J gene TRBJ2-7, with 10 bases lining up with TRBD2. The CDR3 covers 16 residues. The germline V gene has CDR1 MNHEY and CDR2 SVGAGI. V was pared by 1 base and J by 4 bases, with 7 bases of the junction left unmatched.

This sequence joins TRBV6-6 and TRBJ1-4, with D unresolved. This CDR3 region has 12 residues. Germline V gives CDR1 MNHNY, CDR2 SVGAGI (reference sequence). V was trimmed by 5 bases and J by 10 bases, leaving 11 bases between them. CDR3: CASSLPEGKLFF. The CDR3 DNA follows: TGTGCCAGCAGTCTCCCAGAGGGAAAACTGTTTTTT.

The CDR3 protein is CASSPRASGGWETQYF. As DNA, the CDR3 is TGTGCCAGCAGCCCCCGAGCCAGCGGGGGGTGGGAGACCCAGTACTTC. The rearrangement links TRBV7-9 to TRBJ2-5; TRBD2 matches at 9 bases. There are 16 residues in the CDR3. With V trimmed by 5 bases and J by 5 bases, 12 bases remained unmatched. Germline assignment: CDR1 SEHNR and CDR2 FQNEAQ (reference sequence).

This rearrangement joins TRBV4-1 to TRBJ1-6; a possible D gene is TRBD1 (6 bases). CDR1 and CDR2 (germline): MGHRA, YSYEKL. This CDR3 comprises 15 residues. Trimming shortened V by 0 bases and J by 7 bases, and 10 bases separated the two germline ends. In nucleotides, the CDR3 is TGCGCCAGCAGCCAAGATCTGGGACACAATTCACCCCTCCACTTT. Residues: CASSQDLGHNSPLHF.

The chain's CDR3 is CASLGTVGNTIYF. The CDR3 DNA sequence: TGTGCCAGCCTCGGGACAGTTGGAAACACCATATATTTT. This chain links TRBV6-5 with TRBJ1-3; 7 bases match TRBD1. V gave up 8 bases and J gave up 3 bases; unmatched junction bases: 4. Germline V gives CDR1 MNHEY, CDR2 SVGAGI. This CDR3 contains 13 residues.